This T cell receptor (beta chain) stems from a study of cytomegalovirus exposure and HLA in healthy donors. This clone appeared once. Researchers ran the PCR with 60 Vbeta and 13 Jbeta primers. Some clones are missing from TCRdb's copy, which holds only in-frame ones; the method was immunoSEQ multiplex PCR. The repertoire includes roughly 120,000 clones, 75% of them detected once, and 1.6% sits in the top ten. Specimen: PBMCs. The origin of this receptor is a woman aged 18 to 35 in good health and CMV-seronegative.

The CDR3 reads CASSFKFRGSNTEAFF. CDR3 sequence (DNA): TGTGCCAGCAGTTTTAAGTTCAGGGGTTCGAACACTGAAGCTTTCTTT. V is TRBV28 and J is TRBJ1-1; the D gene is possibly TRBD1 (6 bases). The germline V gene has CDR1 MDHEN and CDR2 SYDVKM. V was trimmed by 3 bases and J by 1 base, leaving 15 bases between them. The CDR3 spans 16 residues.